This T cell receptor beta chain was captured in a study of OX40 agonist ivuxolimab in advanced cancers. Some background on the complete study: Ivuxolimab was a fully human IgG2 agonistic monoclonal antibody targeting the costimulatory receptor OX40 (CD134). Intravenous ivuxolimab was administered to patients every 2 weeks at six dose levels: 0.01, 0.1, 0.3, 1.5, 3 and 10 mg/kg. The point of sequencing TCRbeta in the periphery was to test whether ivuxolimab changed TCR sequence diversity and drove clonal T-cell expansion. The paper covers the monotherapy dose-escalation part of the phase I ivuxolimab trial, which included N ≈ 50 patients. The dose-escalation cohort was 82.7% male with a mean age of approximately 60 years, ranging from about 23 to 85. Partial responses occurred in three dose-escalation patients, of whom one had hepatocellular carcinoma and two had cutaneous melanoma. Among the roughly 50 dose-escalation patients, some 19 had hepatocellular carcinoma, about 15 melanoma, 9 renal cell carcinoma and 9 head and neck cancer. Patients were allowed to have had prior anti-PD-1, anti-PD-L1 or anti-CTLA-4 therapy, and about 40% of the dose-escalation patients had been treated with checkpoint inhibitors. Broad study findings and their caveats: Low levels of normalized T-cell clonal expansion were also seen in some nonresponding patients. In the 0.1-3.0 mg/kg groups, partial responders had among the lowest normalized peripheral clonal expansion, particularly in CD8+ T cells. After ivuxolimab, more expanded clones were found on average in CD8+ T cells than in CD4+ T cells. At doses from 0.1 to 3.0 mg/kg, clonal expansion was seen in both CD4+ and CD8+ blood T cells between baseline and week 6. Which antigens the clonally expanded peripheral T cells were specific for was not determined.

Genomic DNA was isolated from the sorted cells so that the TCRbeta CDR3 region could be sequenced. TCRbeta CDR3 regions were sequenced using the immunoSEQ Assay. Drawn from immuneACCESS, this table holds only the in-frame rearrangements with V and J called that TCRdb kept. Clones are partly lost; checked studies trace under half to an unresolved V gene and leave the rest unexplained. In this sample the table shows 53,000 or so clones, around 77% of which occur a single time. Of the sample, approximately 2% is held by the ten largest clones. The CDR3, cysteine through phenylalanine, is 14 amino acids long. CDR3 DNA only is kept here, 42 bases in frame from base 1. CDR1 MNHNS and CDR2 SASEGT are derived from the germline V gene. Trimming accounts for 7 bases at V and 1 base at J, while the number of junction bases matched to no gene is 4. On this clone: No cognate antigen has been identified for it. Base qualities were left out, and no much larger clone turns up one base away.

The trial excluded patients who had a history of autoimmune disease or were on systemic immunosuppression. Peripheral blood for TCR sequencing was collected from all dose cohorts at baseline, on cycle 4 day 1, and on cycle 7 day 1. The samples were drawn from a first-in-human, open-label, multicenter phase I dose-escalation trial of ivuxolimab. Adults with locally advanced or metastatic melanoma, renal cell, hepatocellular, or head and neck squamous cell carcinoma were enrolled in the trial. Before TCR sequencing, CD4+ and CD8+ T cells were separately sorted from peripheral blood. The sequence was collected from an adult with an advanced solid tumor such as melanoma, head and neck, liver or kidney cancer. Sample: CD4+ or CD8+ T cells sorted from blood, taken in a trial of the OX40 agonist ivuxolimab. Recombination connected TRBV6-1 to TRBJ2-7, and 10 bases in between align with TRBD2. The DNA sequence is TGTGCCAGCACCAGAGCGGGAGGGTCCTACGAGCAGTACTTC. Translated, this is CASTRAGGSYEQYF.